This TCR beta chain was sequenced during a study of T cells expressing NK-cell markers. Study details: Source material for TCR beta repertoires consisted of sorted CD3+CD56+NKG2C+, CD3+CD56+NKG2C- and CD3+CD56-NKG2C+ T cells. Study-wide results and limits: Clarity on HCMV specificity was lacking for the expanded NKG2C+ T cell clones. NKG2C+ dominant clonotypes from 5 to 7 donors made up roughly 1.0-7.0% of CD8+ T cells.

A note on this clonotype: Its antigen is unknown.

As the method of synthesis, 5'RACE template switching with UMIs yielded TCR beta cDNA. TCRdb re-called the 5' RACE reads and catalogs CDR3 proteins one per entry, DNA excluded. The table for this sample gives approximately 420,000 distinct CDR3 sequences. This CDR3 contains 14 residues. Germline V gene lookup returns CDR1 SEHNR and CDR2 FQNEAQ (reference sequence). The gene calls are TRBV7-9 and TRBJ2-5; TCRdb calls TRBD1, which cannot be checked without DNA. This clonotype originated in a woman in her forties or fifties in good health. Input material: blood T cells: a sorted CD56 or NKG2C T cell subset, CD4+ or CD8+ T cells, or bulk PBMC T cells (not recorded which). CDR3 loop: CASSLWAGDETQYF.